This T cell receptor (beta chain) appears in the sequencing data of a study of blood T cell repertoires in COVID-19 (dated by TCRdb to 2018 to 2021). Concerning the study at large: Collaborator samples came from the United States, Italy and Spain and covered acute and convalescent phases of COVID-19. The prospective study material was composed of cDNA or gDNA derived from T cells, B-cell-depleted T cells, or PBMCs. Deeply sampled blood TCRbeta repertoires from subjects exposed to, actively infected with, or recovered from COVID-19 were included in the dataset. The repertoires were released in a freely available public database intended as a resource for research on the immune response to SARS-CoV-2. The samples were drawn from two sources: the first 160 participants of the ongoing ImmuneRACE study, and 950 to 1,500 subjects contributed by 6 global collaborators. Nearly every sample came with metadata listing a de-identified subject ID, COVID-19 status, age in years and sex. Where HLA class I and class II types were available, the types were taken from metadata supplied by the sample provider, not from assay-based typing.

The research as a whole found: How much clinical and demographic metadata was included differed by source and by participant, and the metadata was provided uncurated.

Remarks on this clone: Its cognate antigen has yet to be identified. Within one base of it there is no much larger clone, and no base qualities were kept.

TCRbeta CDR3 regions were amplified from genomic DNA by means of the immunoSEQ Assay, a bias-controlled multiplex PCR. Under the source paper's analysis protocol: Within the assay, amplification of reference gene primers was used to estimate how many nucleated cells each sample contained. Sequence reads were collapsed and filtered to measure the absolute abundance of every unique TCRbeta CDR3 rearrangement. Productive Simpson clonality was computed per sample as the square root of Simpson's diversity index over productive rearrangements. In its TCRdb copy, this immuneACCESS table keeps in-frame sequences only and misses some clones. Where compared with another copy, unresolved V genes explain less than half of these, and the others have no known cause. Clone size and the V and J calls come from that table; the DNA yielded D and trimming. The sample includes around 240,000 clones, with 80% to 90% observed a single time. The biggest ten clones account for over 0.95% of the sample.

Each collaborating institution followed its own protocols to collect whole blood in K2EDTA tubes. For TCRbeta analysis, collaborator samples were shipped as frozen whole blood, as isolated PBMCs, or as DNA extracted from either sample type. The material sequenced was peripheral blood. The sequence derives from a man aged 40-50 years with acute or convalescent COVID-19.

The CDR3 region has the sequence CASSPRPIDRGNTGELFF. Here is the DNA: TGTGCCAGCAGTCCTCGACCGATCGACAGGGGGAACACCGGGGAGCTGTTTTTT. The V gene is TRBV6-4 and the J gene is TRBJ2-2, with 8 bases in between that match TRBD1. Germline trimming: 5 bases from V, 1 base from J; junction bases outside gene matches: 12. The CDR3 runs 18 amino acids, cysteine and phenylalanine included. The entry retains the CDR3 DNA only, 54 bases that are in frame from base 1. CDR1 and CDR2 (MRHNA, SNTAGT) derive from the germline V gene.